The 24 T cell receptor beta chains below come from one sample, sequenced in a study of cytomegalovirus exposure and HLA in healthy donors. 60 Vbeta and 13 Jbeta primers were used in PCR. The protocol was immunoSEQ multiplex PCR, while the TCRdb copy is restricted to in-frame clones and leaves out a portion. Of around 150,000 clones detected, around 80% appear once; the ten largest clones hold roughly 1.4%. Sequencing used PBMCs. The receptors originated from a woman aged 18-29 years in good health and CMV-seronegative.

The V gene is TRBV28, the J gene TRBJ2-7; D remains unclear. There are 15 residues in the CDR3. Germline-derived CDR1 and CDR2 are MDHEN and SYDVKM. Trimming stripped 2 bases from V and 6 bases from J, with 17 bases between. The CDR3 nucleotides read TGTGCCAGCAGTTTACGGGTTCCCAGTCTGGGCGAGCAGTACTTC. Its translation: CASSLRVPSLGEQYF. The complete variable domain, with remaining parts taken from reference TRBV28 and TRBJ2-7, reads DVKVTQSSRYLVKRTGEKVFLECVQDMDHENMFWYRQDPGLGLRLIYFSYDVKMKEKGDIPEGYSVSREKKERFSLILESASTNQTSMYLCASSLRVPSLGEQYFGPGTRLTVT.

This clone showed up just a few times. The DNA for the CDR3 is TGTGCCAGTAAGGGACACCTATACAATGAGCAGTTCTTC. It is translated as CASKGHLYNEQFF. The chain combines TRBV14 with TRBJ2-1, with a tentative D call TRBD1 (6 bases). The V gene lost 9 bases and the J gene lost 4 bases, with 13 bases spanning the gap. The V gene's germline CDR1 is SGHDN and CDR2 FVKESK. The CDR3 runs to 13 residues.

The sample holds one count of this clone. The V gene is TRBV6-5, the J gene TRBJ1-3; perhaps TRBD1 as D (5 bases). CDR1 and CDR2 (germline): MNHEY, SVGAGI. The germline V and J ends were trimmed by 0 bases and 4 bases, with 13 bases remaining between them. The CDR3 is 16 amino acids. The CDR3, as DNA: TGTGCCAGCAGTTACTCGAGATGGGGCAGAGGAAACACCATATATTTT. As protein: CASSYSRWGRGNTIYF.

This clone was observed a single time. CDR3 DNA: TGCAGCGTCCCGACAGGGGACGGGTTGGGAAATTTCTTC. The encoded protein is CSVPTGDGLGNFF. The rearrangement uses TRBV29-1 and TRBJ2-1; 8 bases fit TRBD1. The CDR3 is 13 residues long. J gave up 16 bases and V 6 bases, and 17 bases lay outside the gene matches. Germline V gives CDR1 SQVTM, CDR2 ANQGSEA.

V gene TRBV29-1 combines with J gene TRBJ2-3, with 9 bases aligning to TRBD2. CDR1 is SQVTM and CDR2 is ANQGSEA in the germline V gene. V gave up 4 bases and J gave up 2 bases; unmatched junction bases: 10. CDR3 size: 16 residues. For the CDR3, the DNA is TGCAGCGTTGTGGGCCGCGGGGGGGCATTCACAGATACGCAGTATTTT. Its translation: CSVVGRGGAFTDTQYF.

V usage is TRBV7-6 and J usage is TRBJ2-1; possibly TRBD1 for D (5 bases). Trimming left V 3 bases short and J 10 bases short, with 19 bases between. Germline CDR1 reads SGHVS; CDR2 reads FNYEAQ. There are 15 residues in the CDR3. In nucleotides, the CDR3 is TGTGCCAGCAGCTTCCTCATGACCAGGGCAAGCGAGCAGTTCTTC. Residues: CASSFLMTRASEQFF. The whole variable domain, remainder taken from reference TRBV7-6 and TRBJ2-1, is GAGVSQSPRYKVTKRGQDVALRCDPISGHVSLYWYRQALGQGPEFLTYFNYEAQQDKSGLPNDRFSAERPEGSISTLTIQRTEQRDSAMYRCASSFLMTRASEQFFGPGTRLTVL.

The chain employs TRBV19 and TRBJ2-7, with 9 bases matching TRBD1. The length of the CDR3 is 16 residues. V dropped 8 bases and J dropped 7; count of bases not matched to a gene: 18. Germline CDR1 and CDR2: LNHDA and SQIVND (reference sequence). DNA for the CDR3: TGTGCCAGTTCTTTCCTACTGGGACAGGGCCTCGGGGAGCAGTACTTC. Amino acid sequence: CASSFLLGQGLGEQYF.

The chain joins TRBV5-4 to TRBJ1-6, with TRBD1 matching 8 bases. V gave up 4 bases and J gave up 7 bases; unmatched junction bases: 4. This CDR3 contains 14 residues. CDR1 SGHNT and CDR2 YYREEE come from the germline V gene (reference sequence). The chain's CDR3 is CASSNRDRNSPLHF. CDR3 nucleotides: TGTGCCAGCAGCAATCGGGACAGGAATTCACCCCTCCACTTT.

V gene TRBV27 combines with J gene TRBJ1-1; 7 bases map to TRBD1. The CDR3 covers 14 residues. J gave up 5 bases and V 6 bases, and 9 bases lay outside the gene matches. Per the germline V gene, CDR1 is MNHEY and CDR2 is SMNVEV (reference sequence). Here the CDR3 DNA reads TGTGCCAGCAGGACTGACAGGGTGGTTACTGAAGCTTTCTTT. Amino acids: CASRTDRVVTEAFF.

The chain carries TRBV15 and TRBJ2-3, with 7 bases aligning to TRBD1. The CDR3 spans 15 residues. With V trimmed by 6 bases and J by 5 bases, 11 bases remained unmatched. Germline V gives CDR1 LNHNV, CDR2 YYDKDF (reference sequence). CDR3 nucleotides: TGTGCCACCAGGGTGGGCAGGGGGTCGGTAGATACGCAGTATTTT. It is translated as CATRVGRGSVDTQYF.

This clone was picked up a small number of times. The chain couples TRBV7-2 to TRBJ2-5, with D possibly being TRBD2 (7 bases). The CDR3 loop spans 15 amino acids. V was cut by 3 bases and J by 4 bases, with 15 bases left in between. Germline lookup yields CDR1 SGHTA and CDR2 FQGNSA. CDR3 DNA sequence: TGTGCCAGCAGCTTGGGGGGGCGCGGGGGAGAGACCCAGTACTTC. Translated, it gives CASSLGGRGGETQYF.

J is TRBJ2-7 and V is TRBV7-6; 8 bases map to TRBD1. After removal of 5 bases from V and 4 bases from J, the junction contained 4 bases not matched to a gene. Germline-derived CDR1 and CDR2 are SGHVS and FNYEAQ. CDR3 size: 13 residues. CDR3 bases: TGTGCCAGCAGCGAGAGGACAGGGTACGAGCAGTACTTC. Protein sequence: CASSERTGYEQYF.

On this clone itself: At one of its ends the junction is not consistent with the germline gene, which may arise from a read error. The chain links TRBV6-1 to TRBJ1-1; D gene unclear. Germline loops: CDR1 MNHNS, CDR2 SASEGT. This CDR3 comprises 16 residues. The CDR3 bases are TGTGCCAGCAGTCAAGCGGCGTTGGAACGAGGCACTGAAGCTTTCTTT. Translated, it gives CASSQAALERGTEAFF.

The chain carries TRBV10-2 and TRBJ2-7, with 9 nucleotides matching TRBD1. Looked up from germline, CDR1 is WSHSY and CDR2 is SAAADI. The CDR3 sequence is 12 residues long. The junction had 0 bases not matched to a gene; V was cut back by 4 bases and J by 5 bases. The CDR3 reads CASSGTGDEQYF. The DNA for the CDR3 is TGCGCCAGCAGTGGGACAGGGGACGAGCAGTACTTC.

The rearrangement uses TRBV5-4 and TRBJ1-2, with 7 bases lining up with TRBD1. The CDR3 has 19 amino acids. CDR1 SGHNT and CDR2 YYREEE come from the germline V gene (reference sequence). V gave up 2 bases and J gave up 3 bases; unmatched junction bases: 19. The CDR3 reads CASSFGPGTAGPYDYGYTF. CDR3 nucleotides: TGTGCCAGCAGCTTCGGGCCCGGGACAGCGGGCCCCTATGACTATGGCTACACCTTC.

This chain joins TRBV2 and TRBJ2-6, with D hard to call. The germline V and J ends were trimmed by 4 bases and 0 bases, with 4 bases remaining between them. CDR3 size: 14 residues. CDR1 is SNHLY, CDR2 FYNNEI, per germline. CDR3 nucleotides: TGTGCCAGCAGTGTGAGCTCTGGGGCCAACGTCCTGACTTTC. This sequence encodes CASSVSSGANVLTF.

The CDR3 reads CASSLIGRDTEAFF. The CDR3 nucleotides read TGTGCCAGCAGCTTGATTGGGCGCGACACTGAAGCTTTCTTT. The genes are TRBV5-7 and TRBJ1-1; D not resolved. TRBV5-7 is recorded as an ORF, its role being uncertain. V lost 1 base to trimming and J lost 3 bases, with 10 bases between them. This CDR3 spans 14 amino acids.

This clone was observed a few times. The V gene is TRBV30, the J gene TRBJ1-1, with D perhaps matching TRBD1 (6 bases). The CDR3 spans 13 residues. Germline lookup yields CDR1 GTSNPN and CDR2 SVGIG (reference sequence). Trimming cost V 0 bases and J 7 bases, with 12 bases left between them. The DNA of the CDR3 is TGTGCCTGGAGTGTACAGGGTTTCGGTGAAGCTTTCTTT. Protein: CAWSVQGFGEAFF.

J is TRBJ2-3 and V is TRBV18; D might be TRBD1 (6 bases). The germline V gene encodes CDR1 KGHSH and CDR2 LQKENI. V was cut by 4 bases and J by 6 bases, with 14 bases left in between. The CDR3 runs 14 residues. CDR3 protein: CASSLGAVDDTQYF. CDR3 nucleotides: TGTGCCAGCTCACTGGGGGCGGTAGACGATACGCAGTATTTT.

A few counts support this clone. The V call is TRBV29-1, the J call TRBJ1-1, with 8 bases identical to TRBD1. The junction had 7 bases not matched to a gene; V was cut back by 3 bases and J by 10 bases. Germline CDR1 reads SQVTM; CDR2 reads ANQGSEA. The CDR3 has 12 residues. The CDR3 loop is CSVEAGDRRAFF. The CDR3 nucleotides are TGCAGCGTTGAGGCGGGGGACAGGAGAGCTTTCTTT.

This rearrangement joins TRBV5-6 to TRBJ1-2; D call uncertain. Germline values: CDR1 SGHDT, CDR2 YYEEEE. CDR3 size: 15 residues. With 0 bases removed from V and 0 bases from J, the gap between germline ends came to 9 bases. CDR3 coding DNA: TGTGCCAGCAGCTTGGTGGGCCTTTCTAACTATGGCTACACCTTC. It is translated as CASSLVGLSNYGYTF. Supplemented by reference TRBV5-6 and TRBJ1-2, the full variable domain reads DAGVTQSPTHLIKTRGQQVTLRCSPKSGHDTVSWYQQALGQGPQFIFQYYEEEERQRGNFPDRFSGHQFPNYSSELNVNALLLGDSALYLCASSLVGLSNYGYTFGSGTRLTVV.

The chain combines TRBV28 with TRBJ1-4; weak D call: TRBD1 (5 bases). CDR3 size: 15 residues. Looked up from germline, CDR1 is MDHEN and CDR2 is SYDVKM. The germline V and J ends were trimmed by 5 bases and 4 bases, with 14 bases remaining between them. The CDR3 loop is CASSARQLLNEKLFF. The CDR3 nucleotides are TGTGCCAGCAGTGCAAGACAGCTACTTAATGAAAAACTGTTTTTT.

This sequence joins TRBV6-4 and TRBJ1-2, with D unclear. V dropped 4 bases and J dropped 5 bases, with 11 bases sitting between them. This CDR3 is 13 amino acids long. Germline CDR1 is MRHNA and CDR2 is SNTAGT. CDR3 region: CASSVGGRYGYTF. The CDR3, as DNA: TGTGCCAGCAGTGTAGGAGGGAGATATGGCTACACCTTC.

Comment on this clone: Mismatch with germline at one junction end may stem from a read error. V gene TRBV5-6 combines with J gene TRBJ2-6, with D tentatively TRBD1 (5 bases). Germline V lookup: CDR1 SGHDT, CDR2 YYEEEE. This CDR3 contains 16 residues. The CDR3 coding sequence is TGTGCCAGCAGCTTGGAAGTCCTCTCTGGGGCCAACGGCCTGACTTTC. Encoded protein: CASSLEVLSGANGLTF.